One and the same sample provided the 9 T cell receptor beta chains below, sequenced in a study of T-cell memory formation after mild COVID-19. TCRdb passed the 5' RACE reads through MiXCR, listing each CDR3 protein once. The sample lists 150,000 to 200,000 distinct CDR3 sequences; roughly 17% were seen once. Sequencing was done on a sample of PBMCs or a T cell subset sorted from them (not recorded which). The receptor set was obtained from an adult woman who had mild COVID-19 (a few samples of this study predate the infection). Cell type and time point are not known.

The chain joins TRBV7-6 to TRBJ2-1; D uncertain. CDR3 length: 16 amino acids. Deletions cut 0 bases from V and 6 bases from J, with 15 bases between. Germline assignment: CDR1 SGHVS and CDR2 FNYEAQ. The CDR3 loop reads CASSLAQGRNANEQFF. The DNA of the CDR3 is TGTGCCAGCAGCTTAGCGCAAGGCCGAAACGCCAATGAGCAGTTCTTC.

The chain combines TRBV11-2 with TRBJ1-1, with 9 positions matching TRBD1. The germline CDR1 and CDR2 sequences are SGHAT and FQNNGV. The J segment lost 0 bases and the V segment lost 7 bases, leaving 12 bases of the junction unmatched. The CDR3 loop spans 17 amino acids. CDR3 region: CASNFNAGTGMNTEAFF. The CDR3 DNA follows: TGTGCCAGCAACTTTAACGCCGGGACAGGGATGAACACTGAAGCTTTCTTT.

This clonotype was counted only a few times. V usage is TRBV7-3 and J usage is TRBJ1-3; 8 bases agree with TRBD1. The CDR3 loop spans 15 amino acids. The V gene's germline CDR1 is SGHTA and CDR2 FQGTGA. With V trimmed by 5 bases and J by 0 bases, 3 bases remained unmatched. This CDR3 is CASSRTGTSGNTIYF. DNA of the CDR3: TGTGCCAGCAGCAGGACAGGGACCTCTGGAAACACCATATATTTT. The full variable domain, with the rest looked up from reference TRBV7-3 and TRBJ1-3, is GAGVSQTPSNKVTEKGKYVELRCDPISGHTALYWYRQSLGQGPEFLIYFQGTGAADDSGLPNDRFFAVRPEGSVSTLKIQRTERGDSAVYLCASSRTGTSGNTIYFGEGSWLTVV.

This clonotype was counted between two and nine times. The chain employs TRBV6-5 and TRBJ1-1; no clear D gene. The germline V gene has CDR1 MNHEY and CDR2 SVGAGI. Trimming pared 6 bases from V and 1 base from J, leaving 21 bases between. The CDR3 runs 17 residues. The CDR3 loop reads CASRKDGVAPSNTEAFF. The CDR3 DNA sequence: TGTGCCAGCAGAAAGGACGGAGTCGCGCCATCGAACACTGAAGCTTTCTTT.

The CDR3 loop is CASSLDRTSYNEQFF. DNA of the CDR3: TGTGCCAGCAGTTTGGACAGGACCTCTTACAATGAGCAGTTCTTC. The chain couples TRBV6-5 to TRBJ2-1; 7 bases fit TRBD1. V was pared by 4 bases and J by 4 bases, with 7 bases of the junction left unmatched. This CDR3 is 15 amino acids long. CDR1 and CDR2 from the germline V gene are MNHEY and SVGAGI.

The chain links TRBV20-1 to TRBJ1-2, with D uncertain. The germline CDR1 and CDR2 sequences are DFQATT and SNEGSKA (reference sequence). The CDR3 consists of 11 residues. V shed 8 bases and J shed 5 bases, with 12 bases lying between them. CDR3 in DNA: TGCAGTCCCAGCGGATCATATGGCTACACCTTC. Translating it yields CSPSGSYGYTF.

The rearrangement uses TRBV7-2 and TRBJ2-5; no definite D call. Deletions cut 5 bases from V and 1 base from J, with 11 bases between. This CDR3 region has 14 residues. Germline CDR1 and CDR2: SGHTA and FQGNSA. This CDR3 reads CASSPRQPQETQYF. CDR3 sequence (DNA): TGTGCCAGCAGCCCCAGACAACCCCAAGAGACCCAGTACTTC.

CDR3 protein: CASSYPLGRGKAKNIQYF. CDR3 bases: TGTGCCAGCAGTTACCCCCTCGGGAGGGGGAAGGCCAAAAACATTCAGTACTTC. V usage is TRBV6-5 and J usage is TRBJ2-4, with 8 bases fitting TRBD2. J gave up 1 base and V 2 bases, and 10 bases lay outside the gene matches. This CDR3 is 18 amino acids long. CDR1 is MNHEY and CDR2 is SVGAGI in the germline V gene.

This clonotype was observed a few times. One end of the junction varies from germline; a read error may be responsible. The rearrangement uses TRBV6-1 and TRBJ1-5, with D perhaps TRBD1 (6 bases). Germline V lookup: CDR1 MNHNS, CDR2 SASEGT. This CDR3 has 13 amino acids. In DNA, the CDR3 is TGTGCCAGCATTGAAAATAGGGGGTTGCCCCAGCATTTT. Encoded protein: CASIENRGLPQHF.